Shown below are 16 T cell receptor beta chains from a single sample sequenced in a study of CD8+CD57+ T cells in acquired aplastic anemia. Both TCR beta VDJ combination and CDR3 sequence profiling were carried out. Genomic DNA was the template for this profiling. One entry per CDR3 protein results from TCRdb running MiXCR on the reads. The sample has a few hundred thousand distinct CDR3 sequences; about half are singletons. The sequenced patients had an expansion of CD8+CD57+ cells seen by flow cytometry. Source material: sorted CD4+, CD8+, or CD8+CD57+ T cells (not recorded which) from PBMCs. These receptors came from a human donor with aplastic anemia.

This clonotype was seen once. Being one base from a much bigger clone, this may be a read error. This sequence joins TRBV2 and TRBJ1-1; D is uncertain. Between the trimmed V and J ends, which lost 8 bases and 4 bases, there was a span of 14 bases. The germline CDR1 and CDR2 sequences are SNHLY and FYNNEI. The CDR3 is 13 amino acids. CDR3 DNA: TGTGCCAGCCAGAAGGATGGGATCACTGAAGCTTTCTTT. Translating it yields CASQKDGITEAFF.

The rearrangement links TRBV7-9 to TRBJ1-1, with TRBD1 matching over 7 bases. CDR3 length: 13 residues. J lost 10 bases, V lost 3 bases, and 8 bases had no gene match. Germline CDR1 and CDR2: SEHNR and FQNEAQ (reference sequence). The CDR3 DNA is TGTGCCAGCAGCTTTGGACAGGAATTCTCAGCTTTCTTT. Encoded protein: CASSFGQEFSAFF.

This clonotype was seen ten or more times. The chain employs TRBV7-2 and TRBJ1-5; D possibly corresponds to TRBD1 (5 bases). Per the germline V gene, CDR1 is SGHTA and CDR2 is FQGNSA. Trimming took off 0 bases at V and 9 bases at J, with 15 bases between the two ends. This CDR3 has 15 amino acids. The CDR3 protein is CASSLAPGRRGPQHF. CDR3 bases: TGTGCCAGCAGCTTAGCCCCAGGGAGGAGAGGGCCCCAGCATTTT. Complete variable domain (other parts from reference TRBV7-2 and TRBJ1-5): GAGVSQSPSNKVTEKGKDVELRCDPISGHTALYWYRQSLGQGLEFLIYFQGNSAPDKSGLPSDRFSAERTGGSVSTLTIQRTQQEDSAVYLCASSLAPGRRGPQHFGDGTRLSIL.

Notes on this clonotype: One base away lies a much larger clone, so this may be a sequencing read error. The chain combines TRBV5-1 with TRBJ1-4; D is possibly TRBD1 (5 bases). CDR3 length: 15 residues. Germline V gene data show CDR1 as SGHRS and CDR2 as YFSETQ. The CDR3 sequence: CANSRQRSTNEKLFF. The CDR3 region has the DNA TGCGCCAACAGCAGACAGAGATCAACTAATGAAAAACTGTTTTTT.

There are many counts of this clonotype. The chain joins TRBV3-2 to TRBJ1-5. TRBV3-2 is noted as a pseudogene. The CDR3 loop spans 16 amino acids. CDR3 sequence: CASSQDRDGYNQPQHF. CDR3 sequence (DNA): TGTGCCAGCAGCCAAGATCGGGACGGCTACAATCAGCCCCAGCATTTT.

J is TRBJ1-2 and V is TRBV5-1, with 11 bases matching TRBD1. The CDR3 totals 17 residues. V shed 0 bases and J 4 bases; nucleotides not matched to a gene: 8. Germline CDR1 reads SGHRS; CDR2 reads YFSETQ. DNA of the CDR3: TGCGCCAGCAGCTTGGTGGGACAGGGGGTTTCTGGCTATGGCTACACCTTC. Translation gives CASSLVGQGVSGYGYTF. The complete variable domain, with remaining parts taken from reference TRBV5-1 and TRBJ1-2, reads KAGVTQTPRYLIKTRGQQVTLSCSPISGHRSVSWYQQTPGQGLQFLFEYFSETQRNKGNFPGRFSGRQFSNSRSEMNVSTLELGDSALYLCASSLVGQGVSGYGYTFGSGTRLTVV.

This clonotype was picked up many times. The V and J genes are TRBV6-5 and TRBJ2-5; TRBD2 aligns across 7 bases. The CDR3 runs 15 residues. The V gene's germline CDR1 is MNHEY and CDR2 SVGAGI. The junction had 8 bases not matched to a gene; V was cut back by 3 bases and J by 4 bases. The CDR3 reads CASSYRGLRTETQYF. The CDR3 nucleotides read TGTGCCAGCAGTTATAGGGGACTACGAACAGAGACCCAGTACTTC.

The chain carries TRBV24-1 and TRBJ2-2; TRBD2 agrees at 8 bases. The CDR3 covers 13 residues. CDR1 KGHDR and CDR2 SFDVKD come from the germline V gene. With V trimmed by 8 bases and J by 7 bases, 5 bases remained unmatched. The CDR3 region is CATKAGGGGELFF. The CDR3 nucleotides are TGTGCCACCAAAGCCGGGGGGGGCGGGGAGCTGTTTTTT.

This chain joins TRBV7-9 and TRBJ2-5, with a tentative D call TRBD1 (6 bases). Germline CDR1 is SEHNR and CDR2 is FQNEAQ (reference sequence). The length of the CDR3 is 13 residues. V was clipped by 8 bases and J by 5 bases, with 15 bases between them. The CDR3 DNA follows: TGTGCCAGCCGGGACACCAGTAGGGAGACCCAGTACTTC. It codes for CASRDTSRETQYF. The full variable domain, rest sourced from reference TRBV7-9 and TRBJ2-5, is DTGVSQNPRHKITKRGQNVTFRCDPISEHNRLYWYRQTLGQGPEFLTYFQNEAQLEKSRLLSDRFSAERPKGSFSTLEIQRTEQGDSAMYLCASRDTSRETQYFGPGTRLLVL.

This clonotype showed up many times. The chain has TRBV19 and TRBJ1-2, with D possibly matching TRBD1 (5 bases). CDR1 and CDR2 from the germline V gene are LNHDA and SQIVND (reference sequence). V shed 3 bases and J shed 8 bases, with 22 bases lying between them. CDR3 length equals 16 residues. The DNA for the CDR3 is TGTGCCAGTAGTATTAGCACGACAGTTGCGGAGGGGGGCTACACCTTC. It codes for CASSISTTVAEGGYTF.

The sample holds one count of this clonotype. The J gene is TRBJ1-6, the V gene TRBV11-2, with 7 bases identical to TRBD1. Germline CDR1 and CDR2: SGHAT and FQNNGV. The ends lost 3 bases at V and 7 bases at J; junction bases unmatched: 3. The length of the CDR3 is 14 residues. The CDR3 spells CASSLDRRNSPLHF. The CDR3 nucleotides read TGTGCCAGCAGCTTGGACAGGAGGAATTCACCCCTCCACTTT.

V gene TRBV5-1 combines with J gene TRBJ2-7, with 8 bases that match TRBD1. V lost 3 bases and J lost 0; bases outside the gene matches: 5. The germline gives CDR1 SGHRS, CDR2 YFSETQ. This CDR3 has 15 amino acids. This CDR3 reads CASSWRTGSSYEQYF. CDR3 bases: TGCGCCAGCAGCTGGCGGACAGGGAGCTCCTACGAGCAGTACTTC.

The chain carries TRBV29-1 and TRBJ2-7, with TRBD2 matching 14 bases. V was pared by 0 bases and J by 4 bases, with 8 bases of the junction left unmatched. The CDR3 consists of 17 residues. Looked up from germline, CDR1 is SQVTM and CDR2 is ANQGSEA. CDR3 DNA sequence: TGCAGCGTTGAAGATATAGGACTAGCGGGAGGTCTTTACGAGCAGTACTTC. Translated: CSVEDIGLAGGLYEQYF.

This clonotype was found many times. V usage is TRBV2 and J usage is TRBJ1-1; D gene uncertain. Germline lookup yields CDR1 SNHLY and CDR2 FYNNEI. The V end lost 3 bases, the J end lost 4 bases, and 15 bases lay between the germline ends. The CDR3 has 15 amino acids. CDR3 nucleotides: TGTGCCAGCAGTGACGCGGGGTTTGAGGTCACTGAAGCTTTCTTT. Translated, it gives CASSDAGFEVTEAFF.

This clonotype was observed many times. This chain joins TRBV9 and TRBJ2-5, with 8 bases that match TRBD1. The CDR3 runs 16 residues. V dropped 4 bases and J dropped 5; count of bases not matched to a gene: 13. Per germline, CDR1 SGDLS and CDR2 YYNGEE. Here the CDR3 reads CASSPRTGSVLETQYF. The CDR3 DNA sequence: TGTGCCAGCAGCCCCCGGACAGGGTCGGTGCTGGAGACCCAGTACTTC.

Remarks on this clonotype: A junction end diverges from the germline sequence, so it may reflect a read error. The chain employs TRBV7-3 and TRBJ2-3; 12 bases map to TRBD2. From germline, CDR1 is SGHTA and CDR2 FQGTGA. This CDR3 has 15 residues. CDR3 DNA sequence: TGTGCTAGCAGCTCAGGACTAGCGGGATCAGATACGCAGTATTTT. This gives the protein CASSSGLAGSDTQYF.